The source of this TCR beta chain is a study of graft-versus-host responses after intestinal transplantation (dated by TCRdb to about 2021). A note on the overall study: Recipients received multivisceral, liver-intestinal, or isolated intestinal transplants. Anti-thymocyte globulin induction was given to all recipients, followed by maintenance tacrolimus and steroids for around three years. Donor T cell macrochimerism was defined as a peak of at least 4% donor T cells among recipient peripheral blood mononuclear cells. Instead of going to the commercial service, samples from a few later patients were sequenced in-house on an Illumina MiSeq and processed with MiXCR. The cohort enrolled about two dozen intestinal transplant recipients including one retransplant, and a few patients lacking pretransplant specimens were excluded. To identify alloreactive clones, pre-transplant mixed lymphocyte reaction products were sequenced and then compared with unstimulated pre-transplant donor and recipient T cells. After intestinal transplantation, graft-versus-host and host-versus-graft alloreactive T cell clones were followed in the graft, circulation and bone marrow using bulk TCR-beta CDR3 sequencing. General findings and caveats noted by the study authors: GvH clones turned up in recipient bone marrow, with some appearing earlier in ileal mucosa or blood, a pattern consistent with an intestinal mucosal origin. Peak levels of circulating GvH clones were associated with declines in HvG clones early after transplant. The conclusions were limited by the relatively low number and heterogeneity of the intestinal transplant patients. Patients with donor T cell macrochimerism had high GvH to HvG T cell clonal ratios in their allografts.

This clone was counted once. Its antigen is not yet known. No much larger clonotype is one base removed from it; base qualities were not supplied. V and J are trimmed by 6 bases and 8 bases, and the gene matches miss 6 bases of the junction. The germline V gene gives CDR1 as ENHRY and CDR2 as SYGVKD. Spanning cysteine to phenylalanine, the CDR3 consists of 13 amino acids. The read is trimmed to its CDR3 DNA, 39 bases read in frame from base 1. Blood samples were collected up to 4 times in the first month after transplant and then at least monthly when available. To prepare the library, the immunoSEQ multiplex PCR assay was applied. Adaptive Biotechnologies carried out high-throughput TCR-beta CDR3 sequencing of genomic DNA for most patients. Processing in the source paper ran as follows. TCR sequencing data were retrieved from Adaptive's ImmunoSEQ software for around 18 patients, whereas a few other patients were processed with MiXCR and VDJtools. Because the origin of CDR3 nucleotide sequences shared between donor and recipient could not be assigned, those sequences were removed. To be classed as alloreactive, a clone needed at least 2-fold expansion over unstimulated cells and a minimum CFSE-low frequency of 0.002% (template counts) or 0.001% (read counts). Clones were considered mappable if detected in sequenced pre-transplant spleen, lymph node, or MLR CFSE-low populations of the donor or recipient. The cumulative frequency of alloreactive clones was calculated as a percentage of all sequences, weighted by copy number. Sourced from immuneACCESS, this table was stored by TCRdb with only in-frame sequences that have V and J called. A share of the clones is absent; for the studies checked, an unresolved V gene accounts for under half, and the remainder has no known explanation. V and J calls and clone size are given by that table; D and trimming were obtained from the DNA. The sample table shows about 27,000 clones, and roughly 80% are seen once. The biggest ten clones account for roughly 1.1% of the sample.

The source material was PBMCs, sampled approximately four weeks after intestinal transplant. This clonotype was obtained from a human patient who received an intestinal transplant, so some T cells may come from the graft donor. Recombination connected TRBV10-3 to TRBJ2-1; 8 of the junction bases match TRBD2. The bases are TGTGCCATCAGGTGGACTAGCAGGGATGAGCAGTTCTTC. This translates into CAIRWTSRDEQFF.